This entry lists 3 T cell receptor beta chains sequenced from one sample in a study of T cell responses to AZD1222 COVID-19 vaccine (dated by TCRdb to 2020 to 2022). Library preparation was by the immunoSEQ multiplex PCR assay. TCRdb limited this immuneACCESS table to in-frame rearrangements with V and J called. A share of clones is missing; checked studies link under half to unresolved V genes, and the rest is unexplained. The sample table shows some 120,000 clones, and 70% to 90% are seen once. 9.5% of the sample lies in the top ten. Interpreted using the paper, the time point label stands for: about 28 days (+/-7) after the second vaccine dose. This material consisted of peripheral blood, taken 28 days after the second AZD1222 dose. The receptor source for this set is an adult who received the AZD1222 COVID-19 vaccine.

This chain connects TRBV30 to TRBJ2-7; D assignment may be TRBD1 or TRBD2 (5 bases each). V lost 7 bases, J lost 2 bases, and 12 bases lay in between. This CDR3 region has 12 residues. CDR1 is GTSNPN, CDR2 SVGIG, per germline (reference sequence). The chain's CDR3 is CASGPGAYEQYF. The CDR3 nucleotides are TGTGCCTCGGGACCGGGTGCCTACGAGCAGTACTTC.

The genes are TRBV19 and TRBJ1-2; D gene ambiguous. V lost 5 bases to trimming and J lost 5 bases, with 12 bases between them. From germline, CDR1 is LNHDA and CDR2 SQIVND (reference sequence). This CDR3 comprises 13 residues. Here the CDR3 reads CASSPTIRYGYTF. The CDR3 region has the DNA TGTGCCAGTAGTCCAACGATACGGTATGGCTACACCTTC.

The CDR3 region has the DNA TGTGCCAGCAGTGAATATACAGGGGGGGGCACTGAAGCTTTCTTT. Protein product: CASSEYTGGGTEAFF. The V and J genes are TRBV25-1 and TRBJ1-1, with 8 bases matching TRBD1. V shed 0 bases, J shed 4 bases, and the junction held 4 bases outside the gene matches. CDR3 length: 15 amino acids. CDR1 and CDR2 from the germline V gene are MGHDK and SYGVNS.